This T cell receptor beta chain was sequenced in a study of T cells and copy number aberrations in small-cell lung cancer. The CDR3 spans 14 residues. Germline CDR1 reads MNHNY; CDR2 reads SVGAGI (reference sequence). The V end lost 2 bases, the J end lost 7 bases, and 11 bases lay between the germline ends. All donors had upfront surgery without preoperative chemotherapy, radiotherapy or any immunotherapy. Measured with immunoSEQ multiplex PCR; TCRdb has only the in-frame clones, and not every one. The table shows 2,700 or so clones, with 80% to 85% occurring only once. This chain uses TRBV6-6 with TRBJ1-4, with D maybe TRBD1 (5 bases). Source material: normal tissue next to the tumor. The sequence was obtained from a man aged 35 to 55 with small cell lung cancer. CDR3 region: CASSYPGLSEKLFF. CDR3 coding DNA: TGTGCCAGCAGTTACCCGGGACTGAGTGAAAAACTGTTTTTT.